This section outlines one T cell receptor beta chain sequence together with its context. The assay, immunoSEQ v3.0, was run at survey level. Sequencing targeted roughly 35,000-50,000 T-cell genomes per sample. The table came from immunoSEQ multiplex PCR; TCRdb's copy has only in-frame clones and leaves some out. The sample consists of 7,000 to 9,000 clones, over 65% of them appearing once. The data were obtained in a study of long-term antiretroviral therapy in people with HIV. The V and J ends lost 6 bases and 7 bases respectively, with 10 bases between them. CDR3 length: 12 residues. CDR1 and CDR2 (germline): MNHEY, SVGAGI.

The TCR was taken from a man aged 35-49 years with HIV. The chain is built from TRBV6-5 and TRBJ2-1, with D unclear. The specimen was unsorted PBMCs, collected 0.6 years before starting antiretroviral therapy. The CDR3 coding sequence is TGTGCCAGCAGCCCTCTAGGAAATGAGCAGTTCTTC. Translating gives CASSPLGNEQFF.